This TCR beta chain derives from a study of shared clonotypes between healthy human individuals. General observations from the study: For naive CD4 cells, around 5% of clonotypes were shared across a handful of donors.

Sequencing used immunoSEQ multiplex PCR; TCRdb keeps in-frame clones, though not all of them. Of fewer than 1 million clones in the sample, around 96% were seen once. Naive CD8 isolation took CD45RO-negative cells positively selected for CCR7 and excluded terminally differentiated effector memory CD45RA+ cells. Worth noting for this clone: Antigen: not known.

The ends were cut back, 3 bases at V and 2 bases at J, with 22 bases in the middle. The germline gives CDR1 SEHNR, CDR2 FQNEAQ (reference sequence). The CDR3 is 18 residues long. The V call is TRBV7-9, the J call TRBJ2-5; D ambiguous. This TCR came from a man aged 25-40 years in good health. The sequencing sample was made of naive CD8+ T cells sorted from blood. CDR3 amino acids: CASSFPGRATNKQETQYF. CDR3 nucleotides: TGTGCCAGCAGCTTCCCCGGCCGGGCCACAAATAAACAAGAGACCCAGTACTTC.